This entry lists 17 T cell receptor beta chains sequenced from one sample in a study of early T cells in non-severe SARS-CoV-2 infection. One entry per CDR3 protein results from TCRdb running MiXCR on the 5' RACE reads. The sample carries tens of thousands of distinct CDR3 sequences, about 6.4% recorded once. The sequencing here drew on whole blood, taken at baseline. These receptors were obtained from an adult who was a healthcare worker with PCR-confirmed SARS-CoV-2 infection or an uninfected control (not recorded which).

The chain is built from TRBV4-3 and TRBJ2-7; D gene uncertain. V shed 0 bases and J shed 2 bases, with 14 bases lying between them. Germline-derived CDR1 and CDR2 are LGHNA and YSLEER. The CDR3 spans 16 residues. The CDR3 sequence: CASSQDLSGGPYEQYF. The CDR3 DNA reads as TGCGCCAGCAGCCAAGATCTTTCAGGTGGGCCCTACGAGCAGTACTTC.

This clonotype was seen ten or more times. This chain joins TRBV20-1 and TRBJ1-5; the D is unclear. With 3 bases removed from V and 1 base from J, the gap between germline ends came to 4 bases. This CDR3 has 12 amino acids. CDR1 is DFQATT and CDR2 is SNEGSKA in the germline V gene (reference sequence). The CDR3 loop is CSARASNQPQHF. As DNA, the CDR3 is TGCAGTGCTAGGGCCAGCAATCAGCCCCAGCATTTT.

The table lists this clonotype with many counts. The chain uses TRBV9 and TRBJ2-1; a weak D match, TRBD2 (6 bases). This CDR3 comprises 15 residues. V shed 0 bases and J shed 8 bases, with 15 bases lying between them. Germline V CDR1 and CDR2: SGDLS, YYNGEE. CDR3 in amino acids: CASSVGGTPSDEQFF. Written as DNA, the CDR3 is TGTGCCAGCAGCGTAGGTGGGACTCCGAGCGATGAGCAGTTCTTC.

This clonotype was observed at least ten times. The V call is TRBV7-2, the J call TRBJ1-3; 7 positions agree with TRBD1. The J segment lost 4 bases and the V segment lost 5 bases, leaving 8 bases of the junction unmatched. The CDR3 contains 15 residues. Germline-derived CDR1 and CDR2 are SGHTA and FQGNSA. DNA of the CDR3: TGTGCCAGCAGCGGACGGACAGGCCTCGGAAACACCATATATTTT. Translating gives CASSGRTGLGNTIYF.

This chain joins TRBV12-3 or TRBV12-4 and TRBJ2-4, with D perhaps TRBD1 (5 bases). This CDR3 region has 16 residues. Trimming pared 6 bases from V and 5 bases from J, leaving 20 bases between. The CDR3 sequence: CASRPAWGTGQNIQYF. As DNA, the CDR3 is TGTGCCAGCAGGCCAGCCTGGGGCACCGGACAAAACATTCAGTACTTC.

This clonotype appeared many times. This sequence joins TRBV3-1 and TRBJ1-1; D is ambiguous. The CDR3 totals 15 residues. Trimming pared 1 base from V and 1 base from J, leaving 10 bases between. CDR1 is LGHDT and CDR2 is YNNKEL in the germline V gene (reference sequence). The CDR3 is CASSQGKGGNTEAFF. CDR3 nucleotides: TGTGCCAGCAGCCAAGGTAAGGGCGGGAACACTGAAGCTTTCTTT.

V and J are TRBV12-3 or TRBV12-4 and TRBJ2-3; 9 nucleotides agree with TRBD2. CDR3 length: 12 amino acids. V was clipped by 6 bases and J by 8 bases; unmatched bases: 3. CDR3 nucleotide sequence: TGTGCCAGCAGCTTTAGCGGGGGTACGCAGTATTTT. This sequence encodes CASSFSGGTQYF.

Ten or more counts support this clonotype. The rearrangement joins TRBV12-3 or TRBV12-4 to TRBJ1-4; D is possibly TRBD1 (5 bases). The CDR3 is 15 residues long. The ends were cut back, 10 bases at V and 8 bases at J, with 23 bases in the middle. The CDR3 reads CATSSGRGLEEKLFF. The CDR3, as DNA: TGTGCCACCTCTTCCGGACGGGGGTTGGAAGAAAAACTGTTTTTT.

This clonotype appeared a few times. The rearrangement joins TRBV29-1 to TRBJ2-2; D possibly corresponds to TRBD2 (6 bases). In germline, CDR1 is SQVTM, CDR2 ANQGSEA. The CDR3 covers 12 residues. The V end lost 4 bases, the J end lost 6 bases, and 9 bases lay between the germline ends. CDR3 amino acids: CSVAWRAGELFF. CDR3 bases: TGCAGCGTTGCCTGGAGGGCCGGGGAGCTGTTTTTT.

Only a few counts were recorded for this clonotype. The V call is TRBV20-1, the J call TRBJ1-5, with D perhaps TRBD1 (6 bases). The CDR3 sequence is 15 residues long. V shed 3 bases and J shed 4 bases, with 16 bases lying between them. Germline V CDR1 and CDR2: DFQATT, SNEGSKA (reference sequence). The CDR3 DNA is TGCAGTGCTAGTTATGCGGGGGGGCCTAATCAGCCCCAGCATTTT. Translated, it gives CSASYAGGPNQPQHF.

This clonotype appeared many times. The gene calls are TRBV12-3 or TRBV12-4 and TRBJ1-5; 9 nucleotides agree with TRBD1. J was trimmed by 4 bases and V by 8 bases; bases with no gene match: 15. This CDR3 comprises 17 residues. CDR3 protein: CASGIYWDRASNQPQHF. The CDR3 DNA reads as TGTGCCAGCGGCATATACTGGGACAGGGCGTCAAATCAGCCCCAGCATTTT.

This clonotype was seen many times. CDR3 residues: CASGRSRSTDTQYF. CDR3 DNA: TGTGCCAGCGGAAGGTCCCGAAGCACAGATACGCAGTATTTT. The V and J genes are TRBV19 and TRBJ2-3, with D hard to call. The ends were cut back, 9 bases at V and 0 bases at J, with 13 bases in the middle. The germline V gene encodes CDR1 LNHDA and CDR2 SQIVND (reference sequence). This CDR3 contains 14 residues.

This clonotype came up many times. The rearrangement joins TRBV12-3 or TRBV12-4 to TRBJ2-2; 9 bases map to TRBD2. The CDR3 covers 14 residues. Trimming removed 5 bases from V and 7 bases from J; junction bases left unmatched: 5. CDR3 region: CASSPGTSYGELFF. The CDR3 DNA sequence: TGTGCCAGCAGTCCCGGGACTAGCTACGGGGAGCTGTTTTTT.

This clonotype was seen a handful of times. The V call is TRBV10-1, the J call TRBJ2-3; unclear D gene. The CDR3 covers 13 residues. Between the trimmed V and J ends, which lost 1 base and 3 bases, there was a span of 5 bases. Germline assignment: CDR1 WNHNN and CDR2 SYGVQD (reference sequence). CDR3 nucleotides: TGCGCCAGCAGTGAGTGGGCAACAGATACGCAGTATTTT. Translated: CASSEWATDTQYF.

The gene calls are TRBV11-3 and TRBJ1-1; D not resolved. The CDR3 loop spans 13 amino acids. Trimming left V 6 bases short and J 2 bases short, with 10 bases between. Germline CDR1 SGHNT, CDR2 YENEEA. In DNA, the CDR3 is TGTGCCAGCAGAGGTGGCAGAAACACTGAAGCTTTCTTT. It specifies CASRGGRNTEAFF.

In its sample, this clonotype was seen a few times. The chain couples TRBV7-9 to TRBJ1-1; TRBD1 might be the D (5 bases). V was trimmed by 4 bases and J by 4 bases, leaving 10 bases between them. CDR1 SEHNR and CDR2 FQNEAQ come from the germline V gene (reference sequence). This CDR3 is built from 13 residues. CDR3 protein: CASSSSGSTEAFF. The CDR3 coding sequence is TGTGCCAGCAGCTCTTCAGGGAGCACTGAAGCTTTCTTT.

V and J are TRBV20-1 and TRBJ2-7; TRBD1 or TRBD2 may be the D gene (5 bases each). The CDR3 extends over 13 amino acids. V lost 1 base and J lost 3, with 10 bases in between. The V gene's germline CDR1 is DFQATT and CDR2 SNEGSKA (reference sequence). The CDR3 DNA reads TGCAGTGCTAGAGTGTGGGGGTACTACGAGCAGTACTTC. Translating it yields CSARVWGYYEQYF.